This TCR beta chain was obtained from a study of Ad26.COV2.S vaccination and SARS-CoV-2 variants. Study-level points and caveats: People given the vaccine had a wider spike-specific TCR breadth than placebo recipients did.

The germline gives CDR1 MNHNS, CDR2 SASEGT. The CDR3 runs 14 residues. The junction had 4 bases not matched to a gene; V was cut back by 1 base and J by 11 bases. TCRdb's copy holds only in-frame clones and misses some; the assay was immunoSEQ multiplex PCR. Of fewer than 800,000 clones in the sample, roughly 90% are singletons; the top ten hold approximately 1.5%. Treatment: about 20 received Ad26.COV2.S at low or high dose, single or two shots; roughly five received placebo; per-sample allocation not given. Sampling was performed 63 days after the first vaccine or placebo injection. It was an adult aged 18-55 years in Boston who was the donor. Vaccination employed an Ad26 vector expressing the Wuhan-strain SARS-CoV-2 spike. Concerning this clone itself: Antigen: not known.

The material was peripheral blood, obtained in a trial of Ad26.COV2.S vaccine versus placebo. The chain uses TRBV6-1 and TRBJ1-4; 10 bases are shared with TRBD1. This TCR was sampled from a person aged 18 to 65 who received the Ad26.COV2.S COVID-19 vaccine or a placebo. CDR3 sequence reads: CASSEVPGQGKLFF. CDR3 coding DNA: TGTGCCAGCAGTGAAGTCCCGGGACAGGGGAAACTGTTTTTT.